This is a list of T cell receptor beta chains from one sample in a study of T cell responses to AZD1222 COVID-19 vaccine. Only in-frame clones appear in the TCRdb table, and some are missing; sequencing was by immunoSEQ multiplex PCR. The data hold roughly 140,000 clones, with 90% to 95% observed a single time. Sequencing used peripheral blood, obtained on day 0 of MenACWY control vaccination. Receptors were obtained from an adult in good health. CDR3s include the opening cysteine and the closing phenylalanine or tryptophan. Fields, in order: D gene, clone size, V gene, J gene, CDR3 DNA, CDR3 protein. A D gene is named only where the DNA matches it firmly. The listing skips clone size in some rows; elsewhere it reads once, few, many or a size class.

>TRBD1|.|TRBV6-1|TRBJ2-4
TGTGCCAGCAGTGAAGCGGGACAGGGGGCGAACATTCAGTACTTC
CASSEAGQGANIQYF
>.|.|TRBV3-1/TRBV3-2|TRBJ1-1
TGTGCCAGCAGCCAAGCGGGACGTACGACTGAAGCTTTCTTT
CASSQAGRTTEAFF
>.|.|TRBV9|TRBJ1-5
TGTGCCAGCAGCGTAGATGGGGGGGGCAATCAGCCCCAGCATTTT
CASSVDGGGNQPQHF
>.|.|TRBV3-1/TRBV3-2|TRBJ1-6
TGTGCCAGCAGCCAAGATTGGGGGGAGACACCCCTCCACTTT
CASSQDWGETPLHF
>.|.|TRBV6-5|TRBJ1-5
TGTGCCAGCCGCCCAGGCCGTCAGCCCCAGCATTTT
CASRPGRQPQHF
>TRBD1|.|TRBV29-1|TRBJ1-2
TGCAGCGTTGAAGACCTAAGGGGGTTAACCGGGACAGGCGACGTCTATGGCTACACCTTC
CSVEDLRGLTGTGDVYGYTF
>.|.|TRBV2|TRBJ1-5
TGTGCCAGCAGTGACGGGCCAGCGTCTCAGCCCCAGCATTTT
CASSDGPASQPQHF
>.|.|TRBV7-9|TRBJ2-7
TGTGCCAGCAGCTCGCAGGGGGGACCCTACGAGCAGTACTTC
CASSSQGGPYEQYF
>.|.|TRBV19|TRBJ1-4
TGTGCCAGTAGGAGGCGGGGACCGAGCTTTTCCGGTAATGAAAAACTGTTTTTT
CASRRRGPSFSGNEKLFF
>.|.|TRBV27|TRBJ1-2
TGTGCCAGCCGATCTGGGACGGCTTATGGCTACACCTTC
CASRSGTAYGYTF
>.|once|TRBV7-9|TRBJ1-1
TGTGCCAGCAGCTTAGCGGGGGAAGATGAAGCTTTCTTT
CASSLAGEDEAFF
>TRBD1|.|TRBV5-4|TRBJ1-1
TGTGCCAGCAGCTCACAGGGGGTTGAAGCTTTCTTT
CASSSQGVEAFF
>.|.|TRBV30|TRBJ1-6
TGTGCCTGGATGGGGACTGCGCCTTCACCCCTCCACTTT
CAWMGTAPSPLHF
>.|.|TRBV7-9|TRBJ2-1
TGTGCCAGCAGCGCCACCGTCAGAGGAGTTCCCTACAATGAGCAGTTCTTC
CASSATVRGVPYNEQFF
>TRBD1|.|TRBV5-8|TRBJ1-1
TGTGCCAGCAGGCCTCAGGGGGCATCCACTGAAGCTTTCTTT
CASRPQGASTEAFF
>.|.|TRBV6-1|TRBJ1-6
TGTGCCAGCAGTGGGGACGACAGACCCATTGACAATTCACCCCTCCACTTT
CASSGDDRPIDNSPLHF
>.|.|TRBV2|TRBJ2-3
TGTGCCAGCATGAAAGGACTTAGCACAGATACGCAGTATTTT
CASMKGLSTDTQYF
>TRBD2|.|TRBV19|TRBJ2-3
TGTGCCAGTAGTATAGATCTATTGGCTAGCGGGGCCGCTAGCACAGATACGCAGTATTTT
CASSIDLLASGAASTDTQYF
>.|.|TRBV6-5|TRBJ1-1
.
CASSSSGLLNTEAFF
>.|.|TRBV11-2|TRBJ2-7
TGTGCCAGCGAAGGGGACGGATTCTACGAGCAGTACTTC
CASEGDGFYEQYF
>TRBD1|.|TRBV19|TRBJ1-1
TGTGCCAGTAGTGCCACCGGGACAGGGGATACTGAAGCTTTCTTT
CASSATGTGDTEAFF
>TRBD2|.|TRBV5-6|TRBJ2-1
TGTGCCAGCAGCTTCGGCGGGGGGTCCTACAATGAGCAGTTCTTC
CASSFGGGSYNEQFF
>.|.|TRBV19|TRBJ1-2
TGTGCCAGTACTCCAGATCCACCAGGACTCCTTAACTATGGCTACACCTTC
CASTPDPPGLLNYGYTF
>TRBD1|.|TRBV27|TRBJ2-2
TGTGCCAGCAGTTTCGGGACAGGGTCAACCGGGGAGCTGTTTTTT
CASSFGTGSTGELFF
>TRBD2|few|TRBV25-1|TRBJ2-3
TGTGCCAGCAGTGGCCCCTCGACTAGCCTCGGCACAGATACGCAGTATTTT
CASSGPSTSLGTDTQYF
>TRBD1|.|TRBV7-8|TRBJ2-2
TGTGCCAGCAGCCAACTAGGGACAGCTGGGGAGCTGTTTTTT
CASSQLGTAGELFF
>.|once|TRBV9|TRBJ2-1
TGTGCCAGCAGCGTAGCCGGCGGGCGGGATGAGCAGTTCTTC
CASSVAGGRDEQFF
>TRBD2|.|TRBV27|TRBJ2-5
TGTGCCAGCAGTTTAAGGACTAGCGGGAGGGCTTCGGAGACCCAGTACTTC
CASSLRTSGRASETQYF